This T cell receptor (beta chain) emerged from a study of chemoradiotherapy in HPV16-positive cancers (dated by TCRdb to between 2020 and 2023). For context, the study as a whole: Candidate HPV-specific T-cell clones and common TCR motifs were defined through functional T-cell assays on cells from two HPV16-positive patients. The study asked whether T-cell immunity to the HPV oncoproteins E6 and E7 changes during chemoradiotherapy and whether this immunity affects survival. TCR repertoires from 86 patients with HPV-related cancers were then used to track the candidate HPV-specific TCRs and motifs.

Results the study describes overall, beyond this receptor: Expansion of candidate HPV-specific clones and E7-related TCR motifs was observed in the tumor microenvironment during treatment, whereas no such expansion was observed for non-HPV-specific T cells. In HPV16-positive patients, expansion of HPV-responsive T cells during chemoradiotherapy was found to be associated with improved recurrence-free survival. The survival association was reported for HPV16-positive patients, and the functional definition of HPV-specific T cells was derived from only two HPV16-positive patients.

Library generation was performed with the immunoSEQ multiplex PCR assay. As stored in TCRdb, this immuneACCESS dataset retains in-frame rearrangements with V and J assigned. A fraction of the clones does not appear; measured against another copy, unresolved V genes explain less than half of the discrepancy, and the remainder lacks a known reason. Within this sample are fewer than 9,500 clones, with about 71% of them counted one time only. The ten largest clones capture roughly 9% of the sample. The CDR3 goes from the cysteine to the phenylalanine over 13 residues. Of all the DNA, just the CDR3 is kept, 39 bases in frame from base 1. For CDR1 and CDR2, the germline V gene lists SGHAT and FQNNGV. V and J are truncated by 3 bases and 5 bases respectively, leaving an intervening sequence of 9 bases. Repertoires were sampled multiple times during chemoradiotherapy, which allowed clonal expansion in the tumor microenvironment to be followed.

With regard to this clone: There is no known antigen for this receptor. Within one base of it there is no much larger clone, and no base qualities were kept.

This clonotype was sampled from a human donor with HPV-associated anogenital cancer. This sequence uses TRBV11-2 and TRBJ2-3; the D assignment is uncertain and may be TRBD1 or TRBD2, with 5 bases supporting each. Sampling was carried out from a patient who underwent chemoradiotherapy. Here the CDR3 is given as CASSFWGIDTQYF. The DNA sequence follows: TGTGCCAGCAGCTTCTGGGGGATAGATACGCAGTATTTT.